This T cell receptor beta chain comes out of a study of blood T cell repertoires in COVID-19. Background on the study: COVID-19 samples from acute and convalescent phases originated in the United States, Italy and Spain. T cells, B-cell-depleted T cells, or PBMCs supplied cDNA or gDNA.

This clone was counted once. The germline gives CDR1 MDHEN, CDR2 SYDVKM. This CDR3 is 11 amino acids long. Trimming took off 8 bases at V and 9 bases at J, with 12 bases between the two ends. Some clones are missing from TCRdb's copy, which holds only in-frame ones; the method was immunoSEQ multiplex PCR. The top ten clones hold about 2.5% of a sample with about 150,000 clones, more than 85% of them seen once. The rearrangement joins TRBV28 to TRBJ2-3; D gene uncertain. The sequencing sample was made of peripheral blood. The clonotype was recovered from a woman in her 70s with acute or convalescent COVID-19. CDR3 nucleotides: TGTGCCAGCTCCAAACTCCGGACGCAGTATTTT. Translation gives CASSKLRTQYF.